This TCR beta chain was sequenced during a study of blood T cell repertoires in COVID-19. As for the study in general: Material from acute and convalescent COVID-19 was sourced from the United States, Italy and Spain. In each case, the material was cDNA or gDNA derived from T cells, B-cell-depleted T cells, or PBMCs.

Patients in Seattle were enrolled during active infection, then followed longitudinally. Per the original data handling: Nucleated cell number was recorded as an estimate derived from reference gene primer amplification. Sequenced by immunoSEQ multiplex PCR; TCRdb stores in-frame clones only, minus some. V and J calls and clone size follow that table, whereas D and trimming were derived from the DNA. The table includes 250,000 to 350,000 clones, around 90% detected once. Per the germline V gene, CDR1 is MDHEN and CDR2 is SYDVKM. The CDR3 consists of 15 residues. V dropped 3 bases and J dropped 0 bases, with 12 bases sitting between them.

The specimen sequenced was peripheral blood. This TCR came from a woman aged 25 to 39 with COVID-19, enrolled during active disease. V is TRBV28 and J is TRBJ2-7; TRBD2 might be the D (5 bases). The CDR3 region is CASSFGLGSSYEQYF. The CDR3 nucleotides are TGTGCCAGCAGTTTCGGACTGGGAAGCTCCTACGAGCAGTACTTC.